This entry lists 8 T cell receptor beta chains sequenced from one sample in a study of regulatory T cells in long-lasting Graves disease. Arm-PCR with iRepertoire HTBI primers amplified the CDR3 regions for these TCR beta libraries. TCRdb re-analysed the multiplex PCR reads in MiXCR, keeping a single row per CDR3 protein. The data contain 500,000 or so distinct CDR3 sequences, 14% of them singletons. The time point here: newly diagnosed GD, antithyroid drugs for less than 3 months. The TCR library was made from RNA that had been extracted from PBMCs in TRIzol. These data are also associated with another study on T cells in Graves' hyperthyroidism and ophthalmopathy.

This sample comprised peripheral blood mononuclear cells (PBMCs), obtained at new diagnosis, from a patient treated with antithyroid drugs. The receptors derive from a woman aged 45 to 65 with Graves disease.

This clonotype was detected many times. The chain is built from TRBV9 and TRBJ1-1, with TRBD1 as a possible D gene (5 bases). The CDR3 loop spans 15 amino acids. Trimming shortened V by 3 bases and J by 0 bases, and 12 bases separated the two germline ends. CDR1 and CDR2 (germline): SGDLS, YYNGEE. The CDR3 nucleotides read TGTGCCAGCAGCGATGGGGGGAGAATGAACACTGAAGCTTTCTTT. It translates to CASSDGGRMNTEAFF.

There are many counts of this clonotype. The rearrangement uses TRBV28 and TRBJ1-4, with D unresolved. Germline V gene lookup returns CDR1 MDHEN and CDR2 SYDVKM. The CDR3 has 12 residues. Deletions cut 6 bases from V and 15 bases from J, with 17 bases between. The CDR3 loop is CASREPPSSLFF. The CDR3 nucleotides read TGTGCCAGCAGAGAACCTCCTAGCTCCTTGTTTTTT.

The chain carries TRBV27 and TRBJ2-7; the D is unclear. CDR3 length: 13 amino acids. With 5 bases removed from V and 4 bases from J, the gap between germline ends came to 12 bases. Germline assignment: CDR1 MNHEY and CDR2 SMNVEV (reference sequence). CDR3 bases: TGTGCCAGCAGTCCAAGGACCAATTACGAGCAGTACTTC. As protein: CASSPRTNYEQYF.

The table lists this clonotype with many counts. This chain joins TRBV12-3 or TRBV12-4 and TRBJ1-2; D is possibly TRBD1 (6 bases). Trimming removed 3 bases from V and 0 bases from J, with 14 bases in between. CDR3 length equals 16 residues. The CDR3 DNA is TGTGCCAGCAGTTTGGGCCACAGGGCGGCTAACTATGGCTACACCTTC. It codes for CASSLGHRAANYGYTF.

J is TRBJ1-5 and V is TRBV3-1; 8 bases are a match to TRBD1. Germline V lookup: CDR1 LGHDT, CDR2 YNNKEL (reference sequence). The CDR3 extends over 16 amino acids. J gave up 2 bases and V 1 base, and 4 bases lay outside the gene matches. Here the CDR3 DNA reads TGTGCCAGCAGCCAAGGGACAGGGTCGGGCAATCAGCCCCAGCATTTT. The encoded protein is CASSQGTGSGNQPQHF.

With respect to this clonotype: The junction differs from germline at one of its ends, possibly a read error. The chain uses TRBV7-9 and TRBJ2-2; TRBD1 might be the D (6 bases). This CDR3 has 14 amino acids. The germline V gene encodes CDR1 SEHNR and CDR2 FQNEAQ (reference sequence). CDR3 in amino acids: CASGLTQGSGELFF. CDR3 nucleotides: TGTGCCAGCGGCTTGACACAGGGTAGCGGGGAGCTGTTTTTT.

In its sample, this clonotype was seen many times. The CDR3 protein is CASSFPHTPSYEQYF. Written as DNA, the CDR3 is TGTGCCAGCAGTTTCCCCCACACTCCTTCCTACGAGCAGTACTTC. The V call is TRBV28, the J call TRBJ2-7; D not certain. V was pared by 3 bases and J by 1 base, with 13 bases between. CDR3 length: 15 amino acids. The V gene's germline CDR1 is MDHEN and CDR2 SYDVKM.

This clonotype has at least ten counts. The rearrangement uses TRBV7-9 and TRBJ2-7, with unresolved D. V lost 6 bases to trimming and J lost 5 bases, with 8 bases between them. The germline V gene encodes CDR1 SEHNR and CDR2 FQNEAQ (reference sequence). The CDR3 sequence is 11 residues long. The CDR3 reads CASSLADEQYF. The CDR3 nucleotides are TGTGCCAGCAGTTTGGCCGACGAGCAGTACTTC.